This T cell receptor beta chain appears in the sequencing data of a study of PD-1 blockade in classical Hodgkin lymphoma. Study results and caveats: Reports indicated that newly diagnosed patients had lower baseline TCR diversity than healthy donors did.

As concerns this clone: The target antigen is unknown.

Here immunoSEQ multiplex PCR was the method, and the copy in TCRdb shows in-frame clones only, minus some. The sample has about 38,000 clones, 77% seen once; the top ten hold around 9.5%. Time point specified: cycle 4 day 1 (C4D1), after 6 weeks of nivolumab. Relapses following autologous stem cell transplantation were seen in all patients, with brentuximab vedotin exposure varying. The specimen was peripheral blood mononuclear cells (PBMCs), collected before the fourth cycle of nivolumab. The sequence derives from a human donor with classical Hodgkin lymphoma.

The CDR3 region has the DNA TGTGCCAGCAGCCAAGATGGAGGGCTCACTGAAGCTTTCTTT. Encoded protein: CASSQDGGLTEAFF. V is TRBV4-2 and J is TRBJ1-1; D not resolved. V was clipped by 0 bases and J by 4 bases, with 9 bases between them. Germline lookup yields CDR1 LGHNA and CDR2 YNFKEQ. This CDR3 region has 14 residues.